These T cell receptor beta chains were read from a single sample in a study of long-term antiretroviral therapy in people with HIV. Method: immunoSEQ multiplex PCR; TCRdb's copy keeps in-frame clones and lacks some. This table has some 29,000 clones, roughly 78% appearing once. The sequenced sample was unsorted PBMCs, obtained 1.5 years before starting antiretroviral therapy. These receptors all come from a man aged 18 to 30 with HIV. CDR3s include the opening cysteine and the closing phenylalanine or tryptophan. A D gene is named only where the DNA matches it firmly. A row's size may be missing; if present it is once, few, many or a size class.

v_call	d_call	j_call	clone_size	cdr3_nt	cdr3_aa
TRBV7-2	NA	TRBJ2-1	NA	TGTGCCAGCAGCTTAGCGATGGACTCCTACAATGAGCAGTTCTTC	CASSLAMDSYNEQFF
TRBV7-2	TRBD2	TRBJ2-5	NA	TGTGCCAGCAGCTTTGTGGCTAGCGGGAGGGGGGAAGAGACCCAGTACTTC	CASSFVASGRGEETQYF
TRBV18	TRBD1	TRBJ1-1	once	TGTGCCAGCTCACCAAGACAGGGACCGAGCACTGAAGCTTTCTTT	CASSPRQGPSTEAFF
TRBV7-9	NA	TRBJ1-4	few	TGTGCCAGCAGCTTAGTAGGATCCGATAATGAAAAACTGTTTTTT	CASSLVGSDNEKLFF
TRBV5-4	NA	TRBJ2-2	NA	TGTGCCAGCAGCCTAACGTCCGTAAACACCGGGGAGCTGTTTTTT	CASSLTSVNTGELFF
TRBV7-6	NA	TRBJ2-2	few	TGTGCCAGCAGCTTCCAGGGACCCGGGGAGCTGTTTTTT	CASSFQGPGELFF
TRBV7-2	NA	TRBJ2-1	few	TGTGCCAGCAGCTTAAAACGGGGAGGGGGCAATGAGCAGTTCTTC	CASSLKRGGGNEQFF
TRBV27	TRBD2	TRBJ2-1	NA	TGTGCCAGCAGTGCTCTAGCGGGGGAGGGCTCCTACAATGAGCAGTTCTTC	CASSALAGEGSYNEQFF
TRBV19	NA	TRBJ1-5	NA	TGTGCCAGTAGTACTACGACCCGGTCGGGCAATCAGCCCCAGCATTTT	CASSTTTRSGNQPQHF
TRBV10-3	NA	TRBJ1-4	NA	TGTGCCATCAGCCCGGGGATGGGGGAAAAACTGTTTTTT	CAISPGMGEKLFF
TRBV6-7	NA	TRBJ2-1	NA	TGTGCCAGCAGTTCCCACCGGGACTTAAACTACAATGAGCAGTTCTTC	CASSSHRDLNYNEQFF
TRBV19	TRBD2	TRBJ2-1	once	TGTGCCAGTAGTATAACTAGCGGGGCTAACTCCTACAATGAGCAGTTCTTC	CASSITSGANSYNEQFF
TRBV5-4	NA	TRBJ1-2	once	TGTGCCAGCAGCTTGGCTGAACGGGGGCTTTGGGGAGGCTACACCTTC	CASSLAERGLWGGYTF
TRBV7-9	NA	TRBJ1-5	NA	TGTGCCAGCAGCTTTCACAATCAGCCCCAGCATTTT	CASSFHNQPQHF
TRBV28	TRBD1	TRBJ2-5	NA	TGTGCCAGCAGTTTAAGAGCAGGGGGAGAGACCCAGTACTTC	CASSLRAGGETQYF
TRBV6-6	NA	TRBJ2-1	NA	TGTGCCAGCAGCGTGGACTCCTACAATGAGCAGTTCTTC	CASSVDSYNEQFF
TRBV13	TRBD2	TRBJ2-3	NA	TGTGCCAGCACCCAGCGGGAGGGCCGCGATACGCAGTATTTT	CASTQREGRDTQYF
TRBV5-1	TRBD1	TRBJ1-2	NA	TGCGCCAGCAGCCGGGGACAGGGTAACTATGGCTACACCTTC	CASSRGQGNYGYTF
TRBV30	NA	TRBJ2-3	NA	TGTGCCTGGACGGGGGAAACAGATACGCAGTATTTT	CAWTGETDTQYF
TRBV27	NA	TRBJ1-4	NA	TGTGCCAGCAGAATGGGACTAAGAAATGAAAAACTGTTTTTT	CASRMGLRNEKLFF
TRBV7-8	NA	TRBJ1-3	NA	TGTGCCAGCAGCTTAGCCGGTCGTAACTCTGGAAACACCATATATTTT	CASSLAGRNSGNTIYF
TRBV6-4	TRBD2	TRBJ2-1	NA	TGTGCCAGCAGTCTAGCGGGCAGAGGGGGGGATGAGCAGTTCTTC	CASSLAGRGGDEQFF
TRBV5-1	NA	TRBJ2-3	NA	TGCGCCAGCAGTTTAGAGGCCCGCACAGATACGCAGTATTTT	CASSLEARTDTQYF
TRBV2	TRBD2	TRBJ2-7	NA	TGTGCCAGCAGGCAGACTAGCGGCTATCCCTACGAGCAGTACTTC	CASRQTSGYPYEQYF
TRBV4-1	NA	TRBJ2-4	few	TGCGCCAGCAGCCAAGAGCCAGGGTCAGCCAAAAACATTCAGTACTTC	CASSQEPGSAKNIQYF
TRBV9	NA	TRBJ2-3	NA	TGTGCCAGCAGCCCGGGACTCTCCCGGGGGGATACGCAGTATTTT	CASSPGLSRGDTQYF
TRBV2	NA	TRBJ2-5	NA	TGTGCCAGCAGTGACCGGGTACGGGAGACCCAGTACTTC	CASSDRVRETQYF
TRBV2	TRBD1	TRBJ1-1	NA	TGTGCCAGCAGAAGGACAGGGATGAACACTGAAGCTTTCTTT	CASRRTGMNTEAFF
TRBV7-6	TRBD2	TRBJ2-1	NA	TGTGCCAGCAGCTCGAACCCGAACGGGGGGGCGAATGAGCAGTTCTTC	CASSSNPNGGANEQFF
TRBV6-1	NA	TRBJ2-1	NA	TGTGCCAGCAGTCAATACAGTGGCAATGAGCAGTTCTTC	CASSQYSGNEQFF
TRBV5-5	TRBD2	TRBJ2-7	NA	TGTGCCAGCAGCCGGACGGGGGGGTGGGTATACGAGCAGTACTTC	CASSRTGGWVYEQYF
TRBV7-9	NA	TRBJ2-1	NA	TGTGCCAGCAGGCCTCTCTTGGAGGGGGCTCGGCAACATGAGCAGTTCTTC	CASRPLLEGARQHEQFF
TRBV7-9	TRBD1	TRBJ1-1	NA	TGTGCCAGCAGCTTGGAGGGGGCTACTGAAGCTTTCTTT	CASSLEGATEAFF
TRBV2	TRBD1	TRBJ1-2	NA	TGTGCCAGCAGACCGGGACAGGGTGACTATGGCTACACCTTC	CASRPGQGDYGYTF
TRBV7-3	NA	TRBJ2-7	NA	TGTGCCAGCAGCTCCTCTACGGGGGCGGGATACGAGCAGTACTTC	CASSSSTGAGYEQYF
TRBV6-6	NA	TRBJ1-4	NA	TGTGCCAGCACGGGGGATAATGAAAAACTGTTTTTT	CASTGDNEKLFF
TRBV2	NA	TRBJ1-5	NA	TGTGCCAGCTCCTTGGGTCCAAGTGGGAATCAGCCCCAGCATTTT	CASSLGPSGNQPQHF
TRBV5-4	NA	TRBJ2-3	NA	TGTGCCAGCAGCCTAGGGGGGTTCCAAGATACGCAGTATTTT	CASSLGGFQDTQYF
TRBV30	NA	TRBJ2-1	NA	TGTGCCTGGAAGTGGGTGGGGGTGAATGAGCAGTTCTTC	CAWKWVGVNEQFF
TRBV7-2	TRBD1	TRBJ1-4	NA	TGTGCCAGCAGCTTAGAACACAGGGGGGCACGGGAAAAACTGTTTTTT	CASSLEHRGAREKLFF
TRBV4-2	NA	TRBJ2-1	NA	TGTGCCAGCAGCCAAGCGGGCCGGAATGAGCAGTTCTTC	CASSQAGRNEQFF
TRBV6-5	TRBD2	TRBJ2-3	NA	TGTGCCAGCAGTTCCCACGCCGGGACTAGCGGGGGGGCGCATTTT	CASSSHAGTSGGAHF
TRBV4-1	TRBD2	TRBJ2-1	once	TGCGCCAGCAGGGCTAGCGGGGGGCCTATAAATGAGCAGTTCTTC	CASRASGGPINEQFF
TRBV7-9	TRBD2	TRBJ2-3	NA	TGTGCCAGCAGCTCACCAGCGGGAGGACTCACAGATACGCAGTATTTT	CASSSPAGGLTDTQYF
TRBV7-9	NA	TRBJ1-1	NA	TGTGCCAGCAGTCCGGTTGGGGGGGTTGGTGAAGCTTTCTTT	CASSPVGGVGEAFF
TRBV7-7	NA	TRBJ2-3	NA	TGTGCTAGCAGCCAGGGGGAGGGAAGCACAGATACGCAGTATTTT	CASSQGEGSTDTQYF
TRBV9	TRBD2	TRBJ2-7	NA	TGTGCCAGCAGCGTAGAGCGGGGGGGCCGGGAGCAGTACTTC	CASSVERGGREQYF
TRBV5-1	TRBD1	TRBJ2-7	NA	TGCGCCAGCAGCTTACCCGACAGGGGAGCTCCCTACGAGCAGTACTTC	CASSLPDRGAPYEQYF